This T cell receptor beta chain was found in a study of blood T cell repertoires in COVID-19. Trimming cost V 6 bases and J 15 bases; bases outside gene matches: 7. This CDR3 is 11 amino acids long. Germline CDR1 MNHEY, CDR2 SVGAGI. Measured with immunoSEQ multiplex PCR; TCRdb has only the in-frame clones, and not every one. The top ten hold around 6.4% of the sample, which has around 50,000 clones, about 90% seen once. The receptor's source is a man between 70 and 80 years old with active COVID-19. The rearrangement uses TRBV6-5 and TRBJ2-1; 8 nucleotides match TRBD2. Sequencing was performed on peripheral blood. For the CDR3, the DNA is TGTGCCAGCAGGAACGGGGGGGCGTGGTTCTTC. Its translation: CASRNGGAWFF.